These 4 T cell receptor beta chains came from one sample sequenced in a study of cytomegalovirus exposure and HLA in healthy donors. The PCR contained 60 Vbeta and 13 Jbeta primers. TCRdb keeps only in-frame clones here, not all; method: immunoSEQ multiplex PCR. The sample has about 120,000 clones; around 80% are singletons. Specimen: PBMCs. These receptors were collected from a female donor in good health and CMV-seronegative.

The rearrangement joins TRBV6-5 to TRBJ1-2, with D possibly matching TRBD1 (5 bases). The CDR3 runs to 16 residues. From germline, CDR1 is MNHEY and CDR2 SVGAGI. V dropped 0 bases and J dropped 8 bases, with 19 bases sitting between them. The CDR3 spells CASSYSTYGWGRGYTF. For the CDR3, the DNA is TGTGCCAGCAGTTACTCGACCTACGGATGGGGGAGGGGCTACACCTTC.

V and J are TRBV9 and TRBJ1-1, with 7 bases fitting TRBD1. The V segment lost 4 bases and the J segment 2 bases; nucleotides outside the gene matches: 8. The CDR3 sequence is 15 residues long. Germline V gene sequence: CDR1 SGDLS, CDR2 YYNGEE. CDR3 region: CASSPPGQINTEAFF. The CDR3, as DNA: TGTGCCAGCAGCCCTCCGGGACAGATAAACACTGAAGCTTTCTTT.

This clone has a handful of counts. This chain links TRBV4-3 with TRBJ2-2; 14 nucleotides match TRBD2. The CDR3 is 16 amino acids. Germline V gene sequence: CDR1 LGHNA, CDR2 YSLEER. Trimming took 4 bases from V and 5 from J; bases not matched to a gene: 3. DNA for the CDR3: TGCGCCAGCAGCCCGGGACTAGCGGGAGATACCGGGGAGCTGTTTTTT. It yields the protein CASSPGLAGDTGELFF.

This clone was seen only once. The CDR3 DNA follows: TGTGCCAGTACCCAGACAGGGCTGGCCACTGAAGCTTTCTTT. Protein: CASTQTGLATEAFF. The rearrangement joins TRBV19 to TRBJ1-1; 7 bases are a match to TRBD1. Germline assignment: CDR1 LNHDA and CDR2 SQIVND (reference sequence). V trimming: 7 bases; J trimming: 4 bases; junction bases outside the gene matches: 9. This CDR3 region has 14 residues.